These 26 T cell receptor beta chains share one sample of origin, sequenced in a study of blood T cells in healthy people across ages. Primers used in a second PCR of roughly 6 to 11 cycles were a sample-barcoded 5' primer and a J-beta primer mix. In TCRdb, the 5' RACE reads were re-called with MiXCR into one record per CDR3 protein. The data contain hundreds of thousands of distinct CDR3 sequences, roughly three fifths of them singletons. Sequenced material: blood. These receptor sequences come from a man aged 55 to 70 in good health.

The sample holds a few counts of this clonotype. This chain links TRBV3-1 with TRBJ2-7; D ambiguous. The better agreement between TRBJ2-4 and the DNA end casts doubt on the J call. CDR1 and CDR2 from the germline V gene are LGHDT and YNNKEL (reference sequence). This CDR3 contains 13 residues. The CDR3 protein is CASPSELRNIQYF. The CDR3 DNA is TGTGCCAGCCCCTCAGAGTTGCGCAACATTCAGTACTTC.

This clonotype was observed a handful of times. In DNA, the CDR3 is TGTGCCAGCAGTTTACAAAGGGAGGGGGGGCAGTTCTTC. Protein: CASSLQREGGQFF. The V call is TRBV12-3 or TRBV12-4, the J call TRBJ2-1; TRBD2 might be the D (7 bases). There are 13 residues in the CDR3. Trimming took 2 bases from V and 12 from J, leaving 14 bases between them.

The rearrangement uses TRBV14 and TRBJ2-1, with D perhaps assigned TRBD1 or TRBD2 (5 bases each). Germline V gives CDR1 SGHDN, CDR2 FVKESK. The CDR3 runs to 14 residues. The ends were cut back, 3 bases at V and 5 bases at J, with 11 bases in the middle. CDR3 bases: TGTGCCAGCAGCCACCGGATGGGGGACAATGAGCAGTTCTTC. As protein: CASSHRMGDNEQFF. Based on the CDR3 plus reference TRBV14 and TRBJ2-1, the full variable domain is EAGVTQFPSHSVIEKGQTVTLRCDPISGHDNLYWYRRVMGKEIKFLLHFVKESKQDESGMPNNRFLAERTGGTYSTLKVQPAELEDSGVYFCASSHRMGDNEQFFGPGTRLTVL.

V usage is TRBV12-3 or TRBV12-4 and J usage is TRBJ2-7; 11 nucleotides align to TRBD1. This CDR3 has 16 residues. Losses at the gene ends were 5 bases for V and 7 bases for J; bases not matched to a gene: 13. The CDR3 nucleotides are TGTGCCAGCAGTCTCTGGGGACAGGGGGGTTTCGGTGAGCAGTACTTC. It yields the protein CASSLWGQGGFGEQYF.

The chain combines TRBV20-1 with TRBJ2-7; 7 bases agree with TRBD1. Germline lookup yields CDR1 DFQATT and CDR2 SNEGSKA (reference sequence). This CDR3 contains 11 residues. Germline trimming cut 4 bases from V and 7 bases from J; bases unmatched to any gene: 4. The CDR3 nucleotides are TGCAGTGCTACAAGGACAGGAGAGCAGTACTTC. This sequence encodes CSATRTGEQYF.

V usage is TRBV12-3 or TRBV12-4 and J usage is TRBJ1-1; 7 nucleotides line up with TRBD1. The length of the CDR3 is 14 residues. Losses at the gene ends were 4 bases for V and 3 bases for J; bases not matched to a gene: 5. Written as DNA, the CDR3 is TGTGCCAGCAGTTCGAGACAGGGCTACACTGAAGCTTTCTTT. It encodes CASSSRQGYTEAFF.

This clonotype was observed a handful of times. The V gene is TRBV11-2, the J gene TRBJ2-5; TRBD2 matches 10 bases. V dropped 7 bases and J dropped 2; count of bases not matched to a gene: 10. Looked up from germline, CDR1 is SGHAT and CDR2 is FQNNGV. The CDR3 is 16 residues long. The CDR3 DNA reads TGTGCCAGCACCCACCGAGGGGGACTAGCGCAAGAGACCCAGTACTTC. Its protein product is CASTHRGGLAQETQYF.

The rearrangement uses TRBV12-3 or TRBV12-4 and TRBJ2-4; D is perhaps TRBD1 or TRBD2 (5 bases each). Trimming took off 7 bases at V and 6 bases at J, with 16 bases between the two ends. The length of the CDR3 is 14 residues. DNA of the CDR3: TGTGCCAGCACTGTTGCTGGGGCGGGAAACATTCAGTACTTC. It yields the protein CASTVAGAGNIQYF.

The J gene is TRBJ2-1, the V gene TRBV4-1, with D perhaps TRBD1 (5 bases). CDR1 is MGHRA and CDR2 is YSYEKL in the germline V gene. This CDR3 spans 17 amino acids. V was pared by 0 bases and J by 8 bases, with 20 bases between. The CDR3: CASSQDRVAGQVDEQFF. CDR3 coding DNA: TGCGCCAGCAGCCAAGATCGGGTAGCCGGACAAGTGGATGAGCAGTTCTTC.

V and J are TRBV3-1 and TRBJ2-3; D perhaps matches TRBD1 (6 bases). The germline V gene has CDR1 LGHDT and CDR2 YNNKEL (reference sequence). The ends were cut back, 1 base at V and 0 bases at J, with 8 bases in the middle. The CDR3 is made up of 15 amino acids. CDR3 DNA sequence: TGTGCCAGCAGCCAAGGGGGGCGTAGCACAGATACGCAGTATTTT. This translates into CASSQGGRSTDTQYF.

V and J are TRBV11-2 and TRBJ2-3; the match to TRBD2 covers 13 bases. V was clipped by 6 bases and J by 6 bases; unmatched bases: 9. The germline V gene encodes CDR1 SGHAT and CDR2 FQNNGV. The CDR3 has 16 amino acids. CDR3 bases: TGTGCCAGCAGACCTTCACTAGCGGGGGGGCTGGATACGCAGTATTTT. Protein product: CASRPSLAGGLDTQYF.

This sequence joins TRBV4-2 and TRBJ2-1; a weak D match, TRBD1 (5 bases). Trimming removed 0 bases from V and 8 bases from J, with 8 bases in between. Germline V gene sequence: CDR1 LGHNA, CDR2 YNFKEQ. CDR3 length: 13 residues. The CDR3 sequence: CASSQDLQDEQFF. The CDR3 DNA reads TGTGCCAGCAGCCAAGATTTACAGGATGAGCAGTTCTTC.

This clonotype has a single count. Here the CDR3 reads CSALRGTDTQYF. The CDR3 DNA is TGCAGTGCTCTTAGGGGCACAGATACGCAGTATTTT. The chain uses TRBV20-1 and TRBJ2-3, with unresolved D. Trimming pared 5 bases from V and 1 base from J, leaving 7 bases between. Germline values: CDR1 DFQATT, CDR2 SNEGSKA (reference sequence). The CDR3 is 12 residues long.

This clonotype was detected a few times. The J gene is TRBJ2-5, the V gene TRBV27; a possible D gene is TRBD1 (5 bases). This CDR3 region has 13 residues. Trimming cost V 5 bases and J 1 base, with 8 bases left between them. Germline lookup yields CDR1 MNHEY and CDR2 SMNVEV (reference sequence). CDR3 region: CASSRQFQETQYF. In DNA, the CDR3 is TGTGCCAGCAGTCGACAGTTCCAAGAGACCCAGTACTTC.

The V gene is TRBV5-1, the J gene TRBJ2-1; 9 bases are a match to TRBD2. CDR3 length equals 18 residues. CDR1 and CDR2 from the germline V gene are SGHRS and YFSETQ. With V trimmed by 0 bases and J by 0 bases, 7 bases remained unmatched. The CDR3 DNA reads as TGCGCCAGCAGCTTGGCCGGCGGGGGGGGAAGCTCCTACAATGAGCAGTTCTTC. This encodes CASSLAGGGGSSYNEQFF.

The rearrangement uses TRBV7-2 and TRBJ2-1; possible D gene TRBD2, 5 bases. The germline gives CDR1 SGHTA, CDR2 FQGNSA. The CDR3 loop spans 13 amino acids. V lost 0 bases and J 8 bases, leaving 8 bases between the germline ends. CDR3 sequence: CASSLALAYEQFF. The CDR3 DNA is TGTGCCAGCAGCTTAGCCCTAGCATATGAGCAGTTCTTC.

This clonotype was observed a handful of times. The V call is TRBV7-2, the J call TRBJ2-3; TRBD1 might be the D (6 bases). The CDR3 runs 13 residues. V lost 0 bases to trimming and J lost 14 bases, with 15 bases between them. CDR1 and CDR2 from the germline V gene are SGHTA and FQGNSA. DNA for the CDR3: TGTGCCAGCAGCTTAGCAGGGGGTAGGGATCTGTATTTT. Translated, it gives CASSLAGGRDLYF.

The chain recombines TRBV6-5 with TRBJ1-2; no reliable D call. Trimming removed 6 bases from V and 6 bases from J, with 14 bases in between. This CDR3 spans 13 amino acids. The germline gives CDR1 MNHEY, CDR2 SVGAGI. CDR3 sequence reads: CASSPVEGNGYTF. The CDR3 DNA is TGTGCCAGCAGCCCCGTTGAGGGCAATGGCTACACCTTC.

As for this clonotype: The junction shows a germline mismatch at one end, possibly a read error. This rearrangement joins TRBV18 to TRBJ2-1; possible D gene TRBD1, 5 bases. The germline V gene encodes CDR1 KGHSH and CDR2 LQKENI. CDR3 length: 14 residues. As DNA, the CDR3 is TGTGCCGGCTCACCACAGACAGCCTACAATGAGCAGTTCTTC. As protein: CAGSPQTAYNEQFF.

This clonotype was counted between two and nine times. The chain carries TRBV20-1 and TRBJ2-7, with D perhaps matching TRBD1 (6 bases). Trimming cost V 0 bases and J 0 bases, with 9 bases left between them. The germline V gene encodes CDR1 DFQATT and CDR2 SNEGSKA (reference sequence). The length of the CDR3 is 14 residues. CDR3 in DNA: TGCAGTGCTAGAGATGACAGGAGCTCCTACGAGCAGTACTTC. Translated, it gives CSARDDRSSYEQYF.

The J gene is TRBJ1-5, the V gene TRBV28, with 10 nucleotides matching TRBD1. CDR3 size: 17 residues. The V segment lost 5 bases and the J segment 1 base; nucleotides outside the gene matches: 8. Germline CDR1 is MDHEN and CDR2 is SYDVKM. The chain's CDR3 is CASSPWDRGLSNQPQHF. The CDR3 DNA is TGTGCCAGCAGTCCCTGGGACAGGGGCTTGAGCAATCAGCCCCAGCATTTT.

The chain uses TRBV6-1 and TRBJ2-4; 7 bases fit TRBD1. V lost 5 bases, J lost 4 bases, and 5 bases stayed unmatched. CDR1 MNHNS and CDR2 SASEGT come from the germline V gene. The CDR3 spans 14 residues. This CDR3 reads CASSLDRLKNIQYF. The CDR3 bases are TGTGCCAGCAGTTTGGACAGGCTAAAAAACATTCAGTACTTC.

V and J are TRBV28 and TRBJ2-5, with a possible D match to TRBD1 (5 bases). This CDR3 region has 13 residues. V shed 5 bases and J shed 8 bases, with 15 bases lying between them. Germline CDR1 and CDR2: MDHEN and SYDVKM. The CDR3 loop is CASSPTHTGTQYF. In DNA, the CDR3 is TGTGCCAGCAGTCCTACCCACACAGGAACCCAGTACTTC.

In its sample, this clonotype was seen a few times. The V gene is TRBV6-2 or TRBV6-3, the J gene TRBJ2-5; D possibly corresponds to TRBD1 (6 bases). Looked up from germline, CDR1 is MNHEY and CDR2 is SVGEGT. The CDR3 covers 16 residues. V lost 0 bases, J lost 4 bases, and 15 bases lay in between. DNA for the CDR3: TGTGCCAGCAGTTACTCGCTCCAGGGGACGACAGAGACCCAGTACTTC. Its translation: CASSYSLQGTTETQYF.

Comments on this clonotype: This may come from a read error, since a much larger clone is one base off. V is TRBV7-9 and J is TRBJ2-5; D not resolved. This CDR3 comprises 14 residues. The germline V gene has CDR1 SEHNR and CDR2 FQNEAQ (reference sequence). The V end was cut by 4 bases, the J end by 13 bases, with 22 bases between. CDR3 DNA sequence: TGTGCCAGCAGCTCGGAGCTGGGGTTCTACGAGCGGTACTTC. Its protein is CASSSELGFYERYF. The entire variable domain, with the rest obtained from reference TRBV7-9 and TRBJ2-5, is as follows: DTGVSQNPRHKITKRGQNVTFRCDPISEHNRLYWYRQTLGQGPEFLTYFQNEAQLEKSRLLSDRFSAERPKGSFSTLEIQRTEQGDSAMYLCASSSELGFYERYFGPGTRLLVL.

The CDR3 bases are TGTGCCAGCAGCCCCCCGAGGACGTACCAAGAGACCCAGTACTTC. Encoded protein: CASSPPRTYQETQYF. The genes are TRBV28 and TRBJ2-5, with unresolved D. Per germline, CDR1 MDHEN and CDR2 SYDVKM. CDR3 length equals 15 residues. With 6 bases removed from V and 0 bases from J, the gap between germline ends came to 14 bases.